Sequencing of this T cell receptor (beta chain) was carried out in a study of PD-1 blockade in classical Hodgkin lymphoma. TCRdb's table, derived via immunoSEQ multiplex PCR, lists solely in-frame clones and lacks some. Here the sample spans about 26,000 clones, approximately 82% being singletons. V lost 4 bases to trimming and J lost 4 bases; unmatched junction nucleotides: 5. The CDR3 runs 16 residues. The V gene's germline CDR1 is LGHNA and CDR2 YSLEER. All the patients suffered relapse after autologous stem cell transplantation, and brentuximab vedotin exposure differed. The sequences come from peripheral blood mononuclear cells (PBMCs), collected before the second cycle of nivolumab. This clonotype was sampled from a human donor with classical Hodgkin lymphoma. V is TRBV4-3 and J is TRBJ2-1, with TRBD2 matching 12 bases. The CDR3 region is CASSLRTSGVYNEQFF. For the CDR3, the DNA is TGCGCCAGCAGCCTCCGGACTAGCGGGGTTTACAATGAGCAGTTCTTC.